These T cell receptor beta chains were read from a single sample in a study of T-cell memory formation after mild COVID-19. TCRdb independently ran MiXCR on the 5' RACE reads; one entry per CDR3 protein. The sample shows about 38,000 distinct CDR3 sequences, approximately 10% of them seen only once. The sequenced sample consisted of PBMCs or a T cell subset sorted from them (not recorded which). The receptors come from a man younger than 35 who had mild COVID-19 (a few samples of this study predate the infection). Cell type and time point are not known. Both conserved end residues are part of each CDR3. D genes are given only for firm matches. The size field is filled for only some rows; it gives once, few, many or a size class.

clone_size	j_call	cdr3_length	d_call	v_call	cdr3_nt	cdr3_aa
many	TRBJ2-1	15	-	TRBV5-1	TGCGCCAGCAGCTTGGGACAGGCAGCATGGAATGAGCAGTTCTTC	CASSLGQAAWNEQFF
few	TRBJ2-3	14	-	TRBV10-1	TGCGCCAGCAGTGGACAGCGGGGCACAGATACGCAGTATTTT	CASSGQRGTDTQYF
many	TRBJ2-1	14	-	TRBV27	TGTGCCAGCAGTTTAGAAGCTTCCAGACGTGAGCAGTTCTTC	CASSLEASRREQFF
many	TRBJ2-1	15	-	TRBV5-1	TGCGCCAGCAGCTCACAGGGATTGGGCTGGGATGAGCAGTTCTTC	CASSSQGLGWDEQFF
many	TRBJ2-5	13	-	TRBV6-2/TRBV6-3	TGTGCCGGTTCAACAGCGGAACAAGAGACCCAGTACTTC	CAGSTAEQETQYF
many	TRBJ2-3	17	TRBD2	TRBV11-2	TGTGCCAGCAGCCCCCGGACTAGCGGGGGGGCGGGGGATACGCAGTATTTT	CASSPRTSGGAGDTQYF
-	TRBJ2-5	17	TRBD2	TRBV6-5	TGTGCCAGCAGTTACACCCGAATTAGCGGGGGAGGAGAGACCCAGTACTTC	CASSYTRISGGGETQYF
-	TRBJ1-4	15	TRBD1	TRBV2	TGTGCCAGCAGTGAAGCAGGAGGGGGCTATGAAAAACTGTTTTTT	CASSEAGGGYEKLFF
many	TRBJ2-7	15	TRBD2	TRBV5-1	TGCGCCAGCAGCTTGGCCGTAGCGGGGGAGTACGAGCAGTACTTC	CASSLAVAGEYEQYF
-	TRBJ2-1	13	TRBD2	TRBV11-2	TGTGCCACCTCAGGAGAGGGAGGGAATGAGCAGTTCTTC	CATSGEGGNEQFF
many	TRBJ1-1	14	-	TRBV2	TGTGCCAGCAGTTCCCACGAGGGGGACACTGAAGCTTTCTTT	CASSSHEGDTEAFF
many	TRBJ1-1	13	-	TRBV6-4	TGTGCCAGCAGCGCTCGGGAAAACACTGAAGCTTTCTTT	CASSARENTEAFF
many	TRBJ2-2	17	TRBD2	TRBV7-2	TGTGCCAGCAGCTTATGGGCGGGGGTTCCGAACACCGGGGAGCTGTTTTTT	CASSLWAGVPNTGELFF
many	TRBJ2-1	14	-	TRBV7-2	TGTGCCAGCAGCGTAGGGGTCGGCTACAATGAGCAGTTCTTC	CASSVGVGYNEQFF
-	TRBJ2-3	16	-	TRBV7-9	TGTGCCAGCAGCTTAGGGTATTCCCTTAGCACAGATACGCAGTATTTT	CASSLGYSLSTDTQYF
many	TRBJ2-1	18	TRBD2	TRBV7-9	TGTGCCAGCAGCTTACAACTAGCGGGGGCCGGCTCCTACAATGAGCAGTTCTTC	CASSLQLAGAGSYNEQFF
many	TRBJ1-4	13	-	TRBV19	TGTGCCAGTAAATCCCAGGAGAAGGAAAAACTGTTTTTT	CASKSQEKEKLFF
-	TRBJ2-5	16	-	TRBV5-1	TGCGCCAGCAGCTGGGGCCTTTTCGGGACCCAAGAGACCCAGTACTTC	CASSWGLFGTQETQYF
many	TRBJ2-6	16	-	TRBV5-1	TGCGCCAGCAGCTTGGAGGTCGTGCCTGGGGCCAACGTCCTGACTTTC	CASSLEVVPGANVLTF
many	TRBJ2-3	16	TRBD2	TRBV20-1	TGCAGTGCTACAAGGCCCCGGGGGGTTAACACAGATACGCAGTATTTT	CSATRPRGVNTDTQYF
-	TRBJ1-1	15	-	TRBV5-1	TGCGCCAGCAGCTTGATCGGGGCACCGAACACTGAAGCTTTCTTT	CASSLIGAPNTEAFF
many	TRBJ1-5	14	-	TRBV28	TGTGCCAGCAGTTTGAGTACAGGTTCGCAGCCCCAGCATTTT	CASSLSTGSQPQHF
many	TRBJ2-7	11	TRBD1	TRBV6-2/TRBV6-3	TGTGCCAGCAATGAGCAGGGGGCCCAGTACTTC	CASNEQGAQYF
many	TRBJ2-3	14	-	TRBV20-1	TGCAGTGCTAGAGATCCAGGGGGCACAGATACGCAGTATTTT	CSARDPGGTDTQYF
-	TRBJ2-3	15	TRBD2	TRBV5-1	TGCGCCAGCAGCGATCAGCGGGGGGGCGGAGATACGCAGTATTTT	CASSDQRGGGDTQYF
few	TRBJ2-3	15	-	TRBV7-3	TGTGCCAGCAGCTCATTAGCAAGGAGCACAGATACGCAGTATTTT	CASSSLARSTDTQYF
many	TRBJ1-5	16	-	TRBV4-3	TGCGCCAGCAGCCAAGATGCGGGGTTAGGCAATCAGCCCCAGCATTTT	CASSQDAGLGNQPQHF
few	TRBJ2-1	15	-	TRBV11-1	TGTGCCAGCAGCTTCTATCAAACAGATTACAATGAGCAGTTCTTC	CASSFYQTDYNEQFF
many	TRBJ2-2	15	-	TRBV10-1	TGCGCCAGCAGTCGCGATACAGGGGAGGACGGGGAGCTGTTTTTT	CASSRDTGEDGELFF
-	TRBJ1-1	13	-	TRBV5-1	TGCGCCAGCAGCTTGGCAGGGATTGGTGAAGCTTTCTTT	CASSLAGIGEAFF
many	TRBJ2-3	16	TRBD2	TRBV20-1	TGCAGTGCTATTCCTAGCGGGGGGCTCAGCACAGATACGCAGTATTTT	CSAIPSGGLSTDTQYF
many	TRBJ2-3	15	TRBD2	TRBV6-4	TGTGCCAGCAGCGCGGGGCGGGGGGCCGTAGATACGCAGTATTTT	CASSAGRGAVDTQYF
few	TRBJ2-7	12	-	TRBV2	TGTGCCAGCACCGGACAGCCATATGAGCAGTACTTC	CASTGQPYEQYF
-	TRBJ2-1	15	-	TRBV11-1	TGTGCCAGCAGCTTAGGAGTACAGGGCCGCAATGAGCAGTTCTTC	CASSLGVQGRNEQFF
many	TRBJ2-3	15	TRBD1	TRBV27	TGTGCCAGCAGTTCTCCGTTCGACAGGGCAGATACGCAGTATTTT	CASSSPFDRADTQYF
many	TRBJ1-1	12	-	TRBV29-1	TGCAGCGTTGACTACGGGAGCACTGAAGCTTTCTTT	CSVDYGSTEAFF
many	TRBJ2-1	15	-	TRBV2	TGTGCCAGCACCCCGTTTAAAGGAACGTACAATGAGCAGTTCTTC	CASTPFKGTYNEQFF
-	TRBJ2-3	16	TRBD2	TRBV10-1	TGCGCCAGCAGTGGTTCGCTAGCGGGAGTTTCAGATACGCAGTATTTT	CASSGSLAGVSDTQYF
many	TRBJ2-1	19	TRBD1	TRBV6-2/TRBV6-3	TGTGCCAGCAGTTATAATTGGGACAGGGGGCCATACTCCTACAATGAGCAGTTCTTC	CASSYNWDRGPYSYNEQFF
-	TRBJ2-5	15	-	TRBV3-1	TGTGCCAGCAGCCAAGGGGCCGGGACGGAGGAGAACCAGTACTTC	CASSQGAGTEENQYF
many	TRBJ2-5	12	-	TRBV19	TGTGCCACTAAACAGGGAAAGGAGACCCAGTACTTC	CATKQGKETQYF
many	TRBJ2-5	14	-	TRBV4-2	TGTGCCAGCAGCCAAGACAGGAACAAAGAGACCCAGTACTTC	CASSQDRNKETQYF
many	TRBJ2-3	13	-	TRBV6-5	TGTGCCAGCAGAGTTGGCCTCACGGATACGCAGTATTTT	CASRVGLTDTQYF
many	TRBJ2-7	11	-	TRBV30	TGTGCCTGGAGTCATTCCTACGAGCAGTACTTC	CAWSHSYEQYF
many	TRBJ1-2	14	-	TRBV20-1	TGCAGTGCTAGAGATCATAGGGTTCTATATGGCTACACCTTC	CSARDHRVLYGYTF
few	TRBJ2-1	14	-	TRBV28	TGTGCCAGCAAAGACAGAACCTACTACAATGAGCAGTTCTTC	CASKDRTYYNEQFF
once	TRBJ2-5	14	-	TRBV6-1	TGTGCCAGCAGTGGAGGGACATCGAGGGAGACCCAGTACTTC	CASSGGTSRETQYF
many	TRBJ1-4	14	-	TRBV7-2	TGTGCCAGCAGCTTCGGGGGGGATAGTGAAAAACTGTTTTTT	CASSFGGDSEKLFF
many	TRBJ1-1	14	-	TRBV18	TGTGCCAGCTCACCACTCGGGGACTACACTGAAGCTTTCTTT	CASSPLGDYTEAFF
many	TRBJ2-1	14	-	TRBV20-1	TGCAGTGCTAGGATTGGGCCTCACGACAATGAGCAGTTCTTC	CSARIGPHDNEQFF
many	TRBJ1-3	17	-	TRBV5-1	TGCGCCAGCAGCCCCACAACACAGTCGAGCTCTGGAAACACCATATATTTT	CASSPTTQSSSGNTIYF